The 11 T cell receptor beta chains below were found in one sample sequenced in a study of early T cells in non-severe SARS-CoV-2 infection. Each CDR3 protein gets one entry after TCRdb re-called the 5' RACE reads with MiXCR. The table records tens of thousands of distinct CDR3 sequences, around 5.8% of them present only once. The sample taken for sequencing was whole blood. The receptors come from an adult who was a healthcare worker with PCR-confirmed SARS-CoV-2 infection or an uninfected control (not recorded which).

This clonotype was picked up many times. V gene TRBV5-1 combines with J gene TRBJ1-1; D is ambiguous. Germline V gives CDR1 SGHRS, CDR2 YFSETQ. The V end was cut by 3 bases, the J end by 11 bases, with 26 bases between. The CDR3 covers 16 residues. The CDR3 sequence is CASSSDYRGSAPRAFF. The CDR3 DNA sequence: TGCGCCAGCAGCTCGGACTACAGAGGCTCCGCTCCTCGGGCTTTCTTT.

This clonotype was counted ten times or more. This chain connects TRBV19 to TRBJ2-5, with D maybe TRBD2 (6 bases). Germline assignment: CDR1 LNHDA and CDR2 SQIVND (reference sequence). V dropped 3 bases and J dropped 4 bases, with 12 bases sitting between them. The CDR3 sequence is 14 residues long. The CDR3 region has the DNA TGTGCCAGTAGTATTCAGGGAGGTGGAGAGACCCAGTACTTC. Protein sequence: CASSIQGGGETQYF.

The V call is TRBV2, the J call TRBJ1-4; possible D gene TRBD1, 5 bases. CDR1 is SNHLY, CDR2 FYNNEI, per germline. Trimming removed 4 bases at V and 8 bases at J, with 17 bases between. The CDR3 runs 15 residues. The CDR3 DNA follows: TGTGCCAGCAGTGTCAGGACATCCTCCTACGAAAAACTGTTTTTT. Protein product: CASSVRTSSYEKLFF.

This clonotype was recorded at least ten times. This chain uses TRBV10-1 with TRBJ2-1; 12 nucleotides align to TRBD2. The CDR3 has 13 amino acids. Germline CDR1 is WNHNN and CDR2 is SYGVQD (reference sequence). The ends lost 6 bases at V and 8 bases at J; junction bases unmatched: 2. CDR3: CASSLAGGDEQFF. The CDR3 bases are TGCGCCAGCAGCCTAGCGGGAGGGGATGAGCAGTTCTTC.

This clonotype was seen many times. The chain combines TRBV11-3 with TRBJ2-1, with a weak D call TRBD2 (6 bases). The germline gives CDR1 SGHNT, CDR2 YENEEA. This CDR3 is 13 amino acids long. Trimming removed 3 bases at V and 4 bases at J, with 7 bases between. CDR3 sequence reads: CASSLEGYNEQFF. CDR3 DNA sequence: TGTGCCAGCAGCTTGGAGGGGTACAATGAGCAGTTCTTC.

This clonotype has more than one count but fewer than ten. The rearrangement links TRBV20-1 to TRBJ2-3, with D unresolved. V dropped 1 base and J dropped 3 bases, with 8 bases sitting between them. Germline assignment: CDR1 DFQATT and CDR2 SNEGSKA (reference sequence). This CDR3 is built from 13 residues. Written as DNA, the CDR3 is TGCAGTGCTAGAGTGTTTTCGACAGATACGCAGTATTTT. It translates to CSARVFSTDTQYF.

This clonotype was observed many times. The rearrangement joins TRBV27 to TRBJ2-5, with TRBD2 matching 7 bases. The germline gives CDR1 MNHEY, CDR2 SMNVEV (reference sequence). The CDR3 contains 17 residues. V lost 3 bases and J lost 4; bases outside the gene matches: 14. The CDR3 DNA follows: TGTGCCAGCAGTTTGCGTTTGGGAGTGGGAGGGCTAGAGACCCAGTACTTC. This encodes CASSLRLGVGGLETQYF.

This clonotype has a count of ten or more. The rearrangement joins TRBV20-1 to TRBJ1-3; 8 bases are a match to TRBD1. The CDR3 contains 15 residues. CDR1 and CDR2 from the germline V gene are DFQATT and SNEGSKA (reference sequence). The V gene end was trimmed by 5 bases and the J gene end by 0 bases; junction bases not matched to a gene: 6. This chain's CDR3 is CSAASGQVSGNTIYF. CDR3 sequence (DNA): TGCAGTGCTGCGTCGGGACAGGTCTCTGGAAACACCATATATTTT.

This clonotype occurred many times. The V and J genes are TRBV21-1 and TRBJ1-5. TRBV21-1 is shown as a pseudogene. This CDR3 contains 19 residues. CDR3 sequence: CASSKALGGRARLFQPQHF. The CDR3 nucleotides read TGTGCCAGCAGCAAAGCGCTGGGCGGCAGGGCAAGACTTTTTCAGCCCCAGCATTTT.

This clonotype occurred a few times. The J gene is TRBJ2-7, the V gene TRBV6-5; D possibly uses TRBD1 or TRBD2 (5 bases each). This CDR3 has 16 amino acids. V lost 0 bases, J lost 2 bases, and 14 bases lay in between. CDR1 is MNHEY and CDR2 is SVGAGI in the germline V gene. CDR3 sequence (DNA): TGTGCCAGCAGTTACTCCAAGGGGACCGCCGCCTACGAGCAGTACTTC. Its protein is CASSYSKGTAAYEQYF.

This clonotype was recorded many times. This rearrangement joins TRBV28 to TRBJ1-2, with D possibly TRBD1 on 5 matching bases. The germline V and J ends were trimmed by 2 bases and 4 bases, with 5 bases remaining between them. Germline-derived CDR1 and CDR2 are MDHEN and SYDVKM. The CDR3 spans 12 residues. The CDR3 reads CASSLQGYGYTF. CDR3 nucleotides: TGTGCCAGCAGTTTACAGGGCTATGGCTACACCTTC.